A single sample gave rise to the 23 T cell receptor beta chains below, sequenced in a study of shared clonotypes between healthy human individuals. Using immunoSEQ multiplex PCR, the repertoire was profiled, and TCRdb retains in-frame clones only, with some absent. The repertoire holds 950,000 to 1,300,000 clones, with around 75% as singletons. Sequenced sample: memory CD4+ T cells sorted from blood. Subset given: CD45RA-negative fraction. The source of these receptors is a man aged 18-30 years in good health.

The chain couples TRBV6-1 to TRBJ2-5; possibly TRBD2 for D (6 bases). CDR1 is MNHNS, CDR2 SASEGT, per germline. V lost 1 base to trimming and J lost 4 bases, with 10 bases between them. This CDR3 has 14 amino acids. CDR3 loop: CASSEGGKGETQYF. CDR3 nucleotide sequence: TGTGCCAGCAGTGAAGGCGGGAAAGGAGAGACCCAGTACTTC.

This clone was seen more than once but under ten times. This chain uses TRBV5-4 with TRBJ2-5, with 11 bases aligning to TRBD2. The CDR3 is 13 residues long. The germline V gene has CDR1 SGHNT and CDR2 YYREEE (reference sequence). Trimming cost V 3 bases and J 5 bases; bases outside gene matches: 0. In DNA form, the CDR3 reads TGTGCCAGCAGCTGGACTAGCGGGGAGACCCAGTACTTC. Encoded protein: CASSWTSGETQYF.

The J gene is TRBJ2-3, the V gene TRBV5-5, with D perhaps assigned TRBD1 or TRBD2 (5 bases each). The germline V and J ends were trimmed by 6 bases and 2 bases, with 16 bases remaining between them. This CDR3 spans 15 amino acids. From germline, CDR1 is SGHKS and CDR2 YYEKEE (reference sequence). The CDR3 DNA sequence: TGTGCCAGCATACCCCGGGGCGGCCTCACAGATACGCAGTATTTT. It codes for CASIPRGGLTDTQYF.

The chain is built from TRBV29-1 and TRBJ2-3; D is undetermined. Germline V gene sequence: CDR1 SQVTM, CDR2 ANQGSEA. Trimming cost V 4 bases and J 1 base, with 12 bases left between them. CDR3 length: 14 amino acids. The CDR3 nucleotides are TGCAGCGTTGCCTTGGACCTAGGCACAGATACGCAGTATTTT. Translating gives CSVALDLGTDTQYF.

This clone occurred a few times. The rearrangement uses TRBV19 and TRBJ1-2; D gene unclear. CDR1 is LNHDA and CDR2 is SQIVND in the germline V gene (reference sequence). CDR3 size: 16 residues. V lost 3 bases, J lost 0 bases, and 14 bases lay in between. The CDR3 DNA reads TGTGCCAGTAGTATGAGTTCCCATCCCGCTAACTATGGCTACACCTTC. It translates to CASSMSSHPANYGYTF.

The genes are TRBV7-8 and TRBJ2-1; perhaps TRBD2 as D (7 bases). With 6 bases removed from V and 12 bases from J, the gap between germline ends came to 15 bases. Germline-derived CDR1 and CDR2 are SGHVS and FQNEAQ. CDR3 size: 12 residues. The DNA for the CDR3 is TGTGCCAGCAGTCCTACAGGGAGGGGGCAGTTCTTC. The encoded protein is CASSPTGRGQFF.

This chain links TRBV5-4 with TRBJ2-7; 9 nucleotides line up with TRBD2. Germline V gene sequence: CDR1 SGHNT, CDR2 YYREEE (reference sequence). V lost 0 bases and J lost 2; bases outside the gene matches: 15. The CDR3 has 19 amino acids. The CDR3 reads CASSLALGGGGGLPYEQYF. The CDR3 coding sequence is TGTGCCAGCAGCTTGGCCCTCGGCGGGGGGGGCGGATTGCCCTACGAGCAGTACTTC.

The chain carries TRBV15 and TRBJ2-7; D is undetermined. Between the trimmed V and J ends, which lost 5 bases and 3 bases, there was a span of 5 bases. CDR3 length equals 11 residues. CDR1 is LNHNV, CDR2 YYDKDF, per germline (reference sequence). CDR3 amino acids: CATSPIYEQYF. CDR3 DNA: TGTGCCACCAGCCCTATCTACGAGCAGTACTTC.

There are a few counts of this clone. This chain's CDR3 is CASGSIETQYF. The DNA of the CDR3 is TGTGCTAGTGGGTCCATAGAGACCCAGTACTTC. The rearrangement joins TRBV12-5 to TRBJ2-5; D call uncertain. From germline, CDR1 is LGHNT and CDR2 FRNRAP. The CDR3 extends over 11 amino acids. V lost 6 bases and J lost 4, with 6 bases in between.

V is TRBV2 and J is TRBJ2-1; D perhaps matches TRBD2 (5 bases). Germline V lookup: CDR1 SNHLY, CDR2 FYNNEI. V shed 8 bases and J shed 8 bases, with 16 bases lying between them. The CDR3 loop spans 13 amino acids. The CDR3 loop reads CASVTRLRDEQFF. In DNA, the CDR3 is TGTGCCAGCGTGACACGACTGAGGGATGAGCAGTTCTTC.

The V call is TRBV7-9, the J call TRBJ2-3; a possible D gene is TRBD2 (5 bases). Germline V gene lookup returns CDR1 SEHNR and CDR2 FQNEAQ (reference sequence). This CDR3 comprises 13 residues. Trimming stripped 0 bases from V and 8 bases from J, with 9 bases between. CDR3 amino acids: CASSLASEGTQYF. In nucleotides, the CDR3 is TGTGCCAGCAGCTTAGCGTCAGAGGGTACGCAGTATTTT.

The chain recombines TRBV7-8 with TRBJ2-1, with 7 bases that match TRBD1. This CDR3 contains 14 residues. V was pared by 4 bases and J by 1 base, with 1 base of the junction left unmatched. CDR1 is SGHVS and CDR2 is FQNEAQ in the germline V gene. The CDR3 nucleotides read TGTGCCAGCAGCTCAGGGGGATCCTACAATGAGCAGTTCTTC. Translated, it gives CASSSGGSYNEQFF.

CDR3: CASSLLGWETTNEKLFF. The CDR3 region has the DNA TGTGCCAGCAGTTTACTGGGCTGGGAAACGACTAATGAAAAACTGTTTTTT. V and J are TRBV28 and TRBJ1-4; D is ambiguous. Germline assignment: CDR1 MDHEN and CDR2 SYDVKM. With 2 bases removed from V and 2 bases from J, the gap between germline ends came to 15 bases. The CDR3 totals 17 residues.

This rearrangement joins TRBV5-1 to TRBJ2-5; 9 bases map to TRBD1. The germline gives CDR1 SGHRS, CDR2 YFSETQ. This CDR3 is 14 amino acids long. V lost 3 bases, J lost 2 bases, and 2 bases stayed unmatched. The CDR3 region is CASSYRGLQETQYF. CDR3 in DNA: TGCGCCAGCAGCTACAGGGGGCTTCAAGAGACCCAGTACTTC.

The V gene is TRBV6-5, the J gene TRBJ2-1, with D uncertain. The CDR3 spans 14 residues. In germline, CDR1 is MNHEY, CDR2 SVGAGI. V lost 4 bases and J lost 7, with 14 bases in between. The CDR3 DNA sequence: TGTGCCAGCAGTTCTCCCAAGGTTAGGAATGAGCAGTTCTTC. Its protein product is CASSSPKVRNEQFF.

The CDR3 loop is CAWSVRLAGFPYEQYF. The CDR3 DNA reads TGTGCCTGGAGTGTACGGCTAGCGGGATTTCCCTACGAGCAGTACTTC. The rearrangement joins TRBV30 to TRBJ2-7, with 9 nucleotides matching TRBD2. The junction had 8 bases not matched to a gene; V was cut back by 0 bases and J by 2 bases. Germline V gene lookup returns CDR1 GTSNPN and CDR2 SVGIG (reference sequence). The CDR3 has 16 residues.

V usage is TRBV5-6 and J usage is TRBJ1-6, with D hard to call. The CDR3 is made up of 15 amino acids. With 2 bases removed from V and 8 bases from J, the gap between germline ends came to 14 bases. Looked up from germline, CDR1 is SGHDT and CDR2 is YYEEEE. Written as DNA, the CDR3 is TGTGCCAGCAGCTTATCCGGGGTATGGGATTCACCCCTCCACTTT. This translates into CASSLSGVWDSPLHF.

The chain uses TRBV2 and TRBJ2-7; 10 bases map to TRBD1. CDR3 length equals 13 residues. In germline, CDR1 is SNHLY, CDR2 FYNNEI. With V trimmed by 4 bases and J by 6 bases, 3 bases remained unmatched. Written as DNA, the CDR3 is TGTGCCAGCAGTGTTGGGACAGGGGCCGAGCAGTACTTC. Translation gives CASSVGTGAEQYF.

V is TRBV5-8 and J is TRBJ1-5; D uncertain. Per the germline V gene, CDR1 is SGHTS and CDR2 is YDEGEE. V lost 0 bases and J lost 5, with 12 bases in between. This CDR3 spans 15 amino acids. Here the CDR3 DNA reads TGTGCCAGCAGCTTGGGGTCCAGATTAGATCAGCCCCAGCATTTT. This encodes CASSLGSRLDQPQHF.

This clone appeared a single time. This chain uses TRBV7-9 with TRBJ2-2; possible D gene TRBD1, 6 bases. Germline-derived CDR1 and CDR2 are SEHNR and FQNEAQ (reference sequence). CDR3 length equals 14 residues. Between the trimmed V and J ends, which lost 2 bases and 7 bases, there was a span of 11 bases. As DNA, the CDR3 is TGTGCCAGCAGCTTACAGGGGCTGGACGGGGAGCTGTTTTTT. This sequence encodes CASSLQGLDGELFF.

The J gene is TRBJ2-3, the V gene TRBV5-1; D possibly corresponds to TRBD2 (6 bases). The germline gives CDR1 SGHRS, CDR2 YFSETQ. Trimming cost V 4 bases and J 5 bases, with 17 bases left between them. The CDR3 has 15 amino acids. CDR3 nucleotides: TGCGCCAGCAGCGTCGGCGGGGTCCAAATAGATACGCAGTATTTT. Its protein product is CASSVGGVQIDTQYF.

This clone turned up a few times. J is TRBJ1-1 and V is TRBV9, with D perhaps TRBD1 (6 bases). Per the germline V gene, CDR1 is SGDLS and CDR2 is YYNGEE. The V end lost 4 bases, the J end lost 2 bases, and 9 bases lay between the germline ends. There are 13 residues in the CDR3. In DNA, the CDR3 is TGTGCCAGCAGCCCCGGGACAAACACTGAAGCTTTCTTT. Translated: CASSPGTNTEAFF.

The chain combines TRBV28 with TRBJ1-1; tentatively, D is TRBD1 (5 bases). This CDR3 spans 17 amino acids. The V gene lost 7 bases and the J gene lost 0 bases, with 21 bases spanning the gap. Per germline, CDR1 MDHEN and CDR2 SYDVKM. Here the CDR3 DNA reads TGTGCCAGCACCGAAATAAGGAGGGTGGGGGTGAACACTGAAGCTTTCTTT. Translation gives CASTEIRRVGVNTEAFF.